One and the same sample provided the 19 T cell receptor beta chains below, sequenced in a study of CD8+ T cells in alopecia areata. The treatment was: oral pan-JAK inhibitor, 5-10 mg twice daily. The authors extracted RNA and reverse transcribed it into cDNA as the sequencing template. Sequenced by immunoSEQ multiplex PCR; TCRdb stores in-frame clones only, minus some. Of over 150,000 clones listed, about 62% are singletons. Sequenced here: CD4+ T cells sorted from blood, sampled at week 24, from a patient treated with tofacitinib. Receptors originate from a human donor with alopecia areata.

This clone was seen a single time. The chain links TRBV9 to TRBJ2-4; 9 bases are shared with TRBD1. V trimming: 3 bases; J trimming: 0 bases; junction bases outside the gene matches: 10. Per germline, CDR1 SGDLS and CDR2 YYNGEE. CDR3 size: 18 residues. CDR3 sequence (DNA): TGTGCCAGCAGCGCCCGACAGGGGGGTCCACTAGCCAAAAACATTCAGTACTTC. Translating it yields CASSARQGGPLAKNIQYF.

This rearrangement joins TRBV7-9 to TRBJ1-2; D uncertain. Trimming stripped 5 bases from V and 6 bases from J, with 16 bases between. The CDR3 consists of 14 residues. Germline CDR1 and CDR2: SEHNR and FQNEAQ (reference sequence). CDR3 protein: CASSPGFAGHGYTF. The CDR3 DNA follows: TGTGCCAGCAGCCCGGGGTTTGCGGGCCATGGCTACACCTTC.

The V call is TRBV25-1, the J call TRBJ2-7; either TRBD1 or TRBD2 may supply D (6 bases each). V dropped 6 bases and J dropped 6 bases, with 9 bases sitting between them. The CDR3 covers 11 residues. CDR1 is MGHDK and CDR2 is SYGVNS in the germline V gene. The CDR3 DNA sequence: TGTGCCAGCAGCGGGGGCGGCGAGCAGTACTTC. Protein: CASSGGGEQYF.

This clone was picked up a small number of times. This chain uses TRBV28 with TRBJ1-2; D is possibly TRBD1 (5 bases). This CDR3 region has 16 residues. In germline, CDR1 is MDHEN, CDR2 SYDVKM. V shed 3 bases and J shed 6 bases, with 20 bases lying between them. CDR3 DNA sequence: TGTGCCAGCAGTTTGCCTGTCGGGACCGGATTTGATGGCTACACCTTC. It yields the protein CASSLPVGTGFDGYTF.

The chain links TRBV7-2 to TRBJ2-1, with 8 bases fitting TRBD1. This CDR3 region has 15 residues. The germline CDR1 and CDR2 sequences are SGHTA and FQGNSA. Trimming removed 3 bases from V and 1 base from J; junction bases left unmatched: 2. CDR3 protein: CASSFDRGSYNEQFF. Here the CDR3 DNA reads TGTGCCAGCAGCTTCGACAGGGGATCCTACAATGAGCAGTTCTTC.

Note on this clone: This sample includes further DNA sequences coding for the same CDR3. The V and J genes are TRBV5-6 and TRBJ1-2; D is uncertain. The CDR3 length is 11 residues. The germline V and J ends were trimmed by 0 bases and 8 bases, with 5 bases remaining between them. Germline lookup yields CDR1 SGHDT and CDR2 YYEEEE. CDR3: CASSLAVGYTF. DNA of the CDR3: TGTGCCAGCAGCTTGGCCGTCGGCTACACCTTC.

This clone was seen a handful of times. This chain connects TRBV7-2 to TRBJ2-3; 14 nucleotides line up with TRBD2. With 5 bases clipped from V and 5 bases from J, the junction kept 3 bases outside the gene matches. The germline gives CDR1 SGHTA, CDR2 FQGNSA. CDR3 length: 15 residues. The CDR3 is CASSPTSGRGDTQYF. The DNA for the CDR3 is TGTGCCAGCAGCCCGACTAGCGGGAGGGGAGATACGCAGTATTTT.

This sequence joins TRBV5-1 and TRBJ2-1, with 11 nucleotides matching TRBD2. After removal of 1 base from V and 8 bases from J, the junction contained 14 bases not matched to a gene. Germline CDR1 reads SGHRS; CDR2 reads YFSETQ. CDR3 length equals 18 residues. The CDR3 DNA reads TGCGCCAGCAGCTTGATGATACTAGCGGGGGCCCGACCCCATGAGCAGTTCTTC. This codes for CASSLMILAGARPHEQFF.

This clone was picked up a small number of times. This chain joins TRBV29-1 and TRBJ1-2; 10 bases align to TRBD1. The CDR3 totals 14 residues. Trimming at V came to 3 bases and at J to 6 bases, leaving 7 bases not matched to a gene. CDR1 SQVTM and CDR2 ANQGSEA come from the germline V gene. In DNA, the CDR3 is TGCAGCGTTGATCACACCGGGACAGGGGATGGCTACACCTTC. This gives the protein CSVDHTGTGDGYTF.

This clone was counted only a few times. The rearrangement links TRBV7-9 to TRBJ2-1; D assignment may be TRBD1 or TRBD2 (6 bases each). V was cut by 5 bases and J by 7 bases, with 27 bases left in between. Germline loops: CDR1 SEHNR, CDR2 FQNEAQ (reference sequence). This CDR3 comprises 18 residues. CDR3 region: CASSPGLGGSQFRNEQFF. The CDR3 nucleotides are TGTGCCAGCAGCCCAGGGCTCGGGGGCTCCCAGTTTCGGAATGAGCAGTTCTTC.

This clone turned up a few times. J is TRBJ1-2 and V is TRBV29-1; no clear D. Germline values: CDR1 SQVTM, CDR2 ANQGSEA. V was trimmed by 4 bases and J by 4 bases, leaving 10 bases between them. The CDR3 spans 12 residues. The DNA of the CDR3 is TGCAGCGTTGTATCGTGGGGCTATGGCTACACCTTC. Translated: CSVVSWGYGYTF.

The rearrangement links TRBV7-2 to TRBJ2-7, with D possibly being TRBD2 (5 bases). Germline CDR1 and CDR2: SGHTA and FQGNSA. CDR3 length: 14 residues. V gave up 2 bases and J gave up 2 bases, with 10 bases separating them. Here the CDR3 DNA reads TGTGCCAGCAGCTTAACCCAGCGGACCTACGAGCAGTACTTC. Encoded protein: CASSLTQRTYEQYF.

The table lists this clone with a few counts. V is TRBV10-3 and J is TRBJ1-5, with D maybe TRBD1 (6 bases). There are 13 residues in the CDR3. The germline V gene has CDR1 ENHRY and CDR2 SYGVKD. Trimming took off 10 bases at V and 5 bases at J, with 15 bases between the two ends. CDR3 protein: CATTGGTDQPQHF. CDR3 coding DNA: TGTGCCACGACGGGGGGCACGGATCAGCCCCAGCATTTT.

The CDR3 nucleotides read TGTGCCAGCAGCTTAGTTTCTACTAGCCCGAACTCCTACAATGAGCAGTTCTTC. Residues: CASSLVSTSPNSYNEQFF. The V gene is TRBV7-2, the J gene TRBJ2-1; perhaps TRBD2 as D (6 bases). The CDR3 length is 18 residues. V was trimmed by 1 base and J by 0 bases, leaving 16 bases between them. CDR1 and CDR2 from the germline V gene are SGHTA and FQGNSA. The variable domain in full, completed from reference TRBV7-2 and TRBJ2-1, reads GAGVSQSPSNKVTEKGKDVELRCDPISGHTALYWYRQSLGQGLEFLIYFQGNSAPDKSGLPSDRFSAERTGGSVSTLTIQRTQQEDSAVYLCASSLVSTSPNSYNEQFFGPGTRLTVL.

The rearrangement uses TRBV5-4 and TRBJ2-5, with TRBD2 as a possible D gene (6 bases). CDR3 length: 15 residues. The germline gives CDR1 SGHNT, CDR2 YYREEE (reference sequence). V shed 1 base and J shed 4 bases, with 14 bases lying between them. CDR3 nucleotides: TGTGCCAGCAGCTTGAGGAGGTGGGGAGGAGAGACCCAGTACTTC. This sequence encodes CASSLRRWGGETQYF.

This rearrangement joins TRBV4-1 to TRBJ2-5; 7 nucleotides align to TRBD1. The CDR3 covers 14 residues. V lost 0 bases and J lost 5; bases outside the gene matches: 3. CDR1 MGHRA and CDR2 YSYEKL come from the germline V gene. CDR3 protein: CASSQEGGAETQYF. The CDR3 DNA reads TGCGCCAGCAGCCAAGAAGGGGGCGCGGAGACCCAGTACTTC.

The J gene is TRBJ1-1, the V gene TRBV23-1; 7 nucleotides agree with TRBD1. TRBV23-1 is designated an ORF whose function remains uncertain. Unmatched junction bases numbered 8, after V lost 0 bases and J lost 4 bases. CDR3 length: 16 amino acids. The CDR3 spells CASSQSGTQGSTEAFF. CDR3 coding DNA: TGCGCCAGCAGTCAATCAGGAACACAGGGGAGCACTGAAGCTTTCTTT.

The chain combines TRBV30 with TRBJ1-4; weak D call: TRBD1 (5 bases). This CDR3 has 11 amino acids. The germline gives CDR1 GTSNPN, CDR2 SVGIG (reference sequence). The germline V and J ends were trimmed by 0 bases and 13 bases, with 9 bases remaining between them. The CDR3 spells CAWSVRDGLFF. The CDR3, as DNA: TGTGCCTGGAGTGTACGGGACGGACTGTTTTTT.

The V and J genes are TRBV4-1 and TRBJ2-5; 11 bases are a match to TRBD2. This CDR3 contains 17 residues. Germline CDR1 MGHRA, CDR2 YSYEKL. V shed 0 bases and J 3 bases; nucleotides not matched to a gene: 6. The CDR3 nucleotides are TGCGCCAGCAGCCAAGATTCTAGCGGGGGGTACGAAGAGACCCAGTACTTC. It encodes CASSQDSSGGYEETQYF.